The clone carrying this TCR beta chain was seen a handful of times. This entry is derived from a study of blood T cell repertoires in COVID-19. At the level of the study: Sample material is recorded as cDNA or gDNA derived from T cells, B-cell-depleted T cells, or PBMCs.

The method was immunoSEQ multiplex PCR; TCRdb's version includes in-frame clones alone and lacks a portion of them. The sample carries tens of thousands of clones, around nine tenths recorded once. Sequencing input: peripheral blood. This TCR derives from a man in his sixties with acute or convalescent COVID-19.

As DNA, the CDR3 is TGTGCCAGCAGCCCGGGTTATAGAAACGAGCAGTACTTC. Protein: CASSPGYRNEQYF. This sequence joins TRBV27 and TRBJ2-7; D gene unclear. V was cut by 6 bases and J by 5 bases, with 14 bases left in between. This CDR3 region has 13 residues. Germline assignment: CDR1 MNHEY and CDR2 SMNVEV (reference sequence).